The present T cell receptor beta chain was sequenced within a study of type 1 and type 2 diabetes patients. Peripheral blood, ten milliliters per participant, was collected. Amplification started from genomic DNA. The TCR beta CDR3 region was amplified using 30 forward and 13 reverse primers. TCRdb re-analysed the multiplex PCR reads in MiXCR, keeping a single row per CDR3 protein. The table lists 250,000 or so distinct CDR3 sequences, around 50% of them singletons. Germline CDR1 GTSNPN, CDR2 SVGIG (reference sequence). The CDR3 consists of 16 residues. J gave up 7 bases and V 8 bases, and 19 bases lay outside the gene matches.

Sequenced input: peripheral blood mononuclear cells (PBMCs). The clonotype was recovered from a young man with type 2 diabetes. The chain recombines TRBV30 with TRBJ2-1; 8 bases line up with TRBD2. The CDR3 region has the DNA TGTGCCAGTAGTATTGGACTAGCCCTTACAGGGAATGAGCAGTTCTTC. This codes for CASSIGLALTGNEQFF.